This is a list of T cell receptor beta chains from one sample in a study of blood T cell repertoires in COVID-19. Produced via immunoSEQ multiplex PCR; TCRdb's table is partial and in-frame only. The table lists roughly 28,000 clones, 85% to 90% of them singletons, with around 3% in the top ten. Sequences were obtained from peripheral blood. All receptors come from a human donor in a cohort sampled during active COVID-19. The CDR3 runs from the conserved cysteine through the conserved F or W.

j_call | v_call | cdr3_aa
TRBJ2-1 | TRBV18 | CASSPGLYNEQFF
TRBJ2-3 | TRBV28 | CASRRSGYTDTQYF
TRBJ1-4 | TRBV5-4 | CASSLGGTTTNEKLFF
TRBJ2-7 | TRBV28 | CASRGSGRRYEQYF
TRBJ1-5 | TRBV20-1 | CSASTSTGVFQPQHF
TRBJ1-5 | TRBV2 | CASSEGAYSNQPQHF
TRBJ1-4 | TRBV6-2/TRBV6-3 | CASSSTGGVEKLFF
TRBJ1-2 | TRBV5-8 | CASSPPEWGGNYGYTF
TRBJ1-2 | TRBV5-5 | CASSWGTGDYGYTF
TRBJ1-1 | TRBV19 | CASSIGRVNTEAFF
TRBJ1-5 | TRBV20-1 | CSASMGMRGRSQPQHF
TRBJ2-5 | TRBV4-1 | CASSQELVEETQYF
TRBJ2-2 | TRBV5-1 | CASKLQGGPGELFF
TRBJ1-2 | TRBV6-1 | CASSEGGGGNYGYTF
TRBJ1-1 | TRBV9 | CASSVAGDTEAFF
TRBJ2-3 | TRBV14 | CASSPWGTSGKERSTDTQYF
TRBJ2-7 | TRBV20-1 | CSAVNSYEQYF
TRBJ1-2 | TRBV7-8 | CASSPEGQGNSGYTF
TRBJ2-1 | TRBV28 | CRVGRHLSYNEQFF
TRBJ2-5 | TRBV29-1 | CSVAGTSGRGETQYF
TRBJ2-7 | TRBV6-5 | CASGTGGGYEQYF
TRBJ2-3 | TRBV5-8 | CASISTSGRSTDTQYF
TRBJ2-3 | TRBV5-8 | CASSLGWDILSRTDTQYF
TRBJ2-5 | TRBV3-1/TRBV3-2 | CASSTPGQQGETQYF
TRBJ2-7 | TRBV28 | CASTSGGTGYEQYF
TRBJ1-2 | TRBV29-1 | CSVDNRRGGYTF
TRBJ2-7 | TRBV6-5 | CASQGDYEQYF
TRBJ2-3 | TRBV4-1 | CARSRRGGTSGRIGGDTQYF
TRBJ2-1 | TRBV5-1 | CASSDYPTAGNDEQFF
TRBJ1-1 | TRBV18 | CASSPPGLAEAFF
TRBJ2-2 | TRBV3-1/TRBV3-2 | CASSQDGTSGGLNTGELFF
TRBJ1-1 | TRBV10-3 | CAISERQVYMNTEAFF
TRBJ2-1 | TRBV28 | CASSGPGESSYNEQFF
TRBJ2-7 | TRBV5-6 | CASRRGRDRREQYF
TRBJ2-7 | TRBV5-4 | CASSSPRGTQAYEQYF
TRBJ1-6 | TRBV30 | CACIHGGPKSSYNSPLHF
TRBJ1-4 | TRBV27 | CASKSGTGYEKLFF
TRBJ2-7 | TRBV27 | CASKTGVYEQYF
TRBJ2-2 | TRBV18 | CASSETLQGELFF
TRBJ2-5 | TRBV6-1 | CASSAPGIGNQETQYF
TRBJ2-7 | TRBV19 | CASSRDRVVHEQYF
TRBJ2-7 | TRBV3-1/TRBV3-2 | CASSQYSTGGQYF
TRBJ2-7 | TRBV7-9 | CASSSTTPRYEQYF
TRBJ2-2 | TRBV18 | CASSTSAGQGTGELFF
TRBJ2-7 | TRBV30 | CAWSAGGAQYF
TRBJ1-2 | TRBV27 | CASSPQVVTANYGYTF
TRBJ1-4 | TRBV3-1/TRBV3-2 | CASSQRETNEKLFF
TRBJ2-2 | TRBV9 | CASSVEARGDGELFF
TRBJ2-2 | TRBV29-1 | CSVAQVANTGELFF
TRBJ1-3 | TRBV6-6 | CASSYSGGKGNTIYF
TRBJ2-7 | TRBV5-1 | CASSLDNQGGDYEQYF